This TCR beta chain emerged from a study of T cell clones after liver transplantation. Study summary: A pre-transplant mixed lymphocyte reaction with TCRbeta sequencing defined graft-donor-reactive clones followed in post-transplant blood. Regarding the study as a whole: Low donor cell numbers restricted donor-reactive repertoire measurement in two subjects. Circulating graft-donor-reactive CD4 TCRbeta sequences fell significantly post-transplant in 5 of 8 subjects.

V was pared by 6 bases and J by 2 bases, with 7 bases of the junction left unmatched. Per germline, CDR1 SEHNR and CDR2 FQNEAQ (reference sequence). The CDR3 spans 15 residues. As to this clone: Antigen unknown.

The data were produced by immunoSEQ multiplex PCR, yet TCRdb's version contains in-frame clones alone and is incomplete. Of around 9,700 clones in the sample, approximately 80% were seen once. The sequence derives from a human patient who received a liver transplant. Part of the T cell pool may stem from the graft donor. The sample was CD8+ T cells from blood, taken at the 22-month timepoint. The chain combines TRBV7-9 with TRBJ2-7, with 10 bases fitting TRBD1. This chain's CDR3 is CASSPRDRGAYEQYF. For the CDR3, the DNA is TGTGCCAGCAGTCCCCGGGACAGGGGAGCCTACGAGCAGTACTTC.